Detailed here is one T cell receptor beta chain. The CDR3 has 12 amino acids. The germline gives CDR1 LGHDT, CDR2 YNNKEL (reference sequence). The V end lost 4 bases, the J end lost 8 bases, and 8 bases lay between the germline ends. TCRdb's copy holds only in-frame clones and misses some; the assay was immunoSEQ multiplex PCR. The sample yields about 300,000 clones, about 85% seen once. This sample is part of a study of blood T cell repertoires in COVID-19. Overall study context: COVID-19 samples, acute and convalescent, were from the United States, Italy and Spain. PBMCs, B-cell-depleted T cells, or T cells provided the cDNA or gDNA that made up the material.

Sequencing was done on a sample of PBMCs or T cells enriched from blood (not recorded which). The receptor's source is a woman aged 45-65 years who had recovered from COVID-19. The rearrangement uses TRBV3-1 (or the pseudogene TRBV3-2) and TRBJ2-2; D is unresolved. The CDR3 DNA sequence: TGTGCCAGCAGCCCGCCGCGGGGGGAGCTGTTTTTT. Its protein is CASSPPRGELFF.